The next 5 T cell receptor beta chains were all read from a single sample in a study of vaccination effects on CD4 cells after COVID-19. The antigens for these receptors are not known. Before sequencing, viral peptide pools were used by the ViraFEST assay to expand antigen-specific CD4+ T cells. It was after approximately 11 days of culture that CD4+ T cells were isolated. Testing of the vaccine recipients showed negative nucleocapsid antibodies and no prior SARS-CoV-2 infection. TCRdb's table, derived via immunoSEQ multiplex PCR, lists solely in-frame clones and lacks some. The sample holds about 55,000 clones; around 68% are singletons and the top ten take about 18%. The sample in question was CD4+ T cells from PBMCs cultured with SARS-CoV-2 spike peptides, obtained before COVID-19 vaccination. The receptors stem from a human donor who received a COVID-19 vaccine.

The J gene is TRBJ1-1, the V gene TRBV3-1 (or the pseudogene TRBV3-2); no reliable D call. Per germline, CDR1 LGHDT and CDR2 YNNKEL (reference sequence). Trimming removed 3 bases from V and 4 bases from J, with 12 bases in between. The CDR3 has 14 amino acids. This CDR3 is CASSHGDERTEAFF. CDR3 coding DNA: TGTGCCAGCAGCCACGGTGATGAACGCACTGAAGCTTTCTTT.

The chain combines TRBV13 with TRBJ1-1; D is ambiguous. The V end was cut by 5 bases, the J end by 0 bases, with 13 bases between. The germline gives CDR1 PRHDT, CDR2 FYEKMQ (reference sequence). CDR3 size: 15 residues. CDR3 DNA sequence: TGTGCCAGCAGCCCTGGGCGGCGGATGAACACTGAAGCTTTCTTT. Amino acids: CASSPGRRMNTEAFF.

The chain couples TRBV29-1 to TRBJ1-1, with a possible D match to TRBD1 (6 bases). Trimming took 4 bases from V and 7 from J, leaving 13 bases between them. Germline V gene sequence: CDR1 SQVTM, CDR2 ANQGSEA. The CDR3 is made up of 12 amino acids. The CDR3 region has the DNA TGCAGCGTTGCTCTGGGGGGCCTTGAAGCTTTCTTT. It codes for CSVALGGLEAFF.

Comments on this clone: The junction and the germline gene differ at one end; a read error may be behind it. V usage is TRBV7-7 and J usage is TRBJ2-5; TRBD1 aligns across 7 bases. The CDR3 loop spans 14 amino acids. CDR1 is SSHAT and CDR2 is FNYEAQ in the germline V gene (reference sequence). The CDR3: CASSLQGPGETQYF. The CDR3 DNA reads as TGTGCTAGCAGCTTACAGGGGCCCGGGGAGACCCAGTACTTC.

This clone came up a few times. This chain links TRBV28 with TRBJ1-6; possibly TRBD1 for D (6 bases). Trimming took off 1 base at V and 10 bases at J, with 14 bases between the two ends. CDR3 length equals 15 residues. Germline CDR1 MDHEN, CDR2 SYDVKM. CDR3 DNA sequence: TGTGCCAGCAGTTTATCACGGGGGGCGAGGTCACCCCTCCACTTT. It is translated as CASSLSRGARSPLHF. Together with reference TRBV28 and TRBJ1-6, the CDR3 gives the full variable domain: DVKVTQSSRYLVKRTGEKVFLECVQDMDHENMFWYRQDPGLGLRLIYFSYDVKMKEKGDIPEGYSVSREKKERFSLILESASTNQTSMYLCASSLSRGARSPLHFGNGTRLTVT.